One and the same sample provided the 21 T cell receptor beta chains below, sequenced in a study of control samples from healthy donors and cancer patients. Using immunoSEQ multiplex PCR, the repertoire was profiled, and TCRdb retains in-frame clones only, with some absent. The data contain fewer than 95,000 clones, 86% of them seen just once; the ten biggest clones take up roughly 20%. Sequenced input: blood. These receptors were collected from a young man in good health.

This clone was counted between two and nine times. This rearrangement joins TRBV4-1 to TRBJ1-1; D not resolved. The CDR3 is made up of 13 amino acids. CDR1 and CDR2 (germline): MGHRA, YSYEKL. Trimming removed 8 bases from V and 0 bases from J, with 10 bases in between. The DNA for the CDR3 is TGCGCCAGCCTAGGTCTGGTGAACACTGAAGCTTTCTTT. Translated, it gives CASLGLVNTEAFF.

The chain combines TRBV2 with TRBJ2-3, with TRBD2 matching 9 bases. CDR1 is SNHLY, CDR2 FYNNEI, per germline. The junction had 14 bases not matched to a gene; V was cut back by 6 bases and J by 4 bases. The CDR3 has 17 amino acids. CDR3 nucleotides: TGTGCCAGCAGAGACGTGTTGAGGCGGGGGGGCCCAGATACGCAGTATTTT. This encodes CASRDVLRRGGPDTQYF.

The chain joins TRBV6-5 to TRBJ2-7, with 8 nucleotides matching TRBD1. The CDR3 consists of 13 residues. V shed 6 bases and J 5 bases; nucleotides not matched to a gene: 6. Per germline, CDR1 MNHEY and CDR2 SVGAGI. CDR3 sequence: CASRTGETNEQYF. CDR3 sequence (DNA): TGTGCCAGCAGGACAGGGGAAACGAACGAGCAGTACTTC.

V usage is TRBV10-3 and J usage is TRBJ1-1; D is unclear. The CDR3 length is 11 residues. Between the trimmed V and J ends, which lost 6 bases and 8 bases, there was a span of 10 bases. Germline V lookup: CDR1 ENHRY, CDR2 SYGVKD. The CDR3 reads CAIREGREAFF. The CDR3 nucleotides read TGTGCCATCAGGGAAGGACGGGAAGCTTTCTTT.

As DNA, the CDR3 is TGTGCCAGCAGTGTCTTCCGGGGAAACCAAGAGACCCAGTACTTC. This translates into CASSVFRGNQETQYF. The chain links TRBV2 to TRBJ2-5, with D possibly matching TRBD2 (5 bases). The CDR3 runs 15 residues. Germline V lookup: CDR1 SNHLY, CDR2 FYNNEI. The V end was cut by 4 bases, the J end by 0 bases, with 12 bases between.

The chain has TRBV30 and TRBJ2-7; no clear D gene. Germline CDR1 GTSNPN, CDR2 SVGIG (reference sequence). The V and J ends lost 1 base and 4 bases respectively, with 8 bases between them. The CDR3 runs 12 residues. CDR3 bases: TGTGCCTGGAGTGACACCCAATACGAGCAGTACTTC. It yields the protein CAWSDTQYEQYF.

The genes are TRBV7-2 and TRBJ2-7; 8 nucleotides match TRBD2. From germline, CDR1 is SGHTA and CDR2 FQGNSA. CDR3 length: 16 residues. The junction had 9 bases not matched to a gene; V was cut back by 2 bases and J by 3 bases. CDR3 in DNA: TGTGCCAGCAGCTTACGTGGCGGGGGGCAAGGCTACGAGCAGTACTTC. Translated, it gives CASSLRGGGQGYEQYF. Variable domain in full (rest from reference TRBV7-2 and TRBJ2-7): GAGVSQSPSNKVTEKGKDVELRCDPISGHTALYWYRQSLGQGLEFLIYFQGNSAPDKSGLPSDRFSAERTGGSVSTLTIQRTQQEDSAVYLCASSLRGGGQGYEQYFGPGTRLTVT.

This chain connects TRBV25-1 to TRBJ2-7; 9 nucleotides line up with TRBD2. Trimming took 7 bases from V and 7 from J; bases not matched to a gene: 8. Germline lookup yields CDR1 MGHDK and CDR2 SYGVNS. The CDR3 has 13 residues. The CDR3 reads CASTCGGAGEQYV. CDR3 nucleotides: TGTGCCAGCACTTGCGGGGGGGCCGGGGAGCAGTACGTC.

The V call is TRBV12-3 or TRBV12-4, the J call TRBJ2-7; D unclear. Trimming left V 5 bases short and J 5 bases short, with 10 bases between. The CDR3 contains 12 residues. In DNA, the CDR3 is TGTGCCAGCAGTGCCCTCACGGACGAGCAGTACTTC. This encodes CASSALTDEQYF.

The V gene is TRBV30, the J gene TRBJ2-7, with D perhaps TRBD1 or TRBD2 (5 bases each). Trimming pared 4 bases from V and 2 bases from J, leaving 18 bases between. Looked up from germline, CDR1 is GTSNPN and CDR2 is SVGIG (reference sequence). There are 15 residues in the CDR3. CDR3 nucleotide sequence: TGTGCCTGGACCCTCCCGGGACCTAATACCTACGAGCAGTACTTC. Translated, it gives CAWTLPGPNTYEQYF.

The rearrangement joins TRBV29-1 to TRBJ1-1; 7 positions agree with TRBD1. Germline values: CDR1 SQVTM, CDR2 ANQGSEA. The CDR3 is 13 amino acids. V lost 0 bases to trimming and J lost 5 bases; unmatched junction nucleotides: 3. In DNA, the CDR3 is TGCAGCGTTGAAGATCAGGGGGGGACTGAAGCTTTCTTT. Amino acid sequence: CSVEDQGGTEAFF.

A note on this clone: One junction end does not reproduce the germline sequence, and a read error may be involved. The V gene is TRBV7-9, the J gene TRBJ1-3, with 8 bases matching TRBD1. The CDR3 consists of 12 residues. Germline CDR1 and CDR2: SEHNR and FQNEAQ (reference sequence). The CDR3 DNA reads as TGTGCCAGCAGCTTTCGGACAGGGCATCAGGATTTT. It encodes CASSFRTGHQDF.

The genes are TRBV29-1 and TRBJ2-3; 7 bases are shared with TRBD2. Trimming took 2 bases from V and 0 from J; bases not matched to a gene: 8. The CDR3 sequence is 16 residues long. The germline V gene encodes CDR1 SQVTM and CDR2 ANQGSEA. CDR3 region: CSVEPWRGISTDTQYF. The CDR3 DNA sequence: TGCAGCGTTGAACCGTGGCGGGGGATCAGCACAGATACGCAGTATTTT.

The chain recombines TRBV30 with TRBJ1-6; 10 bases are a match to TRBD1. The CDR3 loop spans 14 amino acids. V lost 3 bases and J lost 8; bases outside the gene matches: 4. Per the germline V gene, CDR1 is GTSNPN and CDR2 is SVGIG (reference sequence). This chain's CDR3 is CAWRWDRGYSPLHF. In DNA, the CDR3 is TGTGCCTGGAGATGGGACAGGGGTTATTCACCCCTCCACTTT.

About this clone itself: The identical CDR3 is also encoded by other nucleotide sequences in the sample. This sequence joins TRBV11-2 and TRBJ2-2; D is uncertain. This CDR3 contains 15 residues. V was clipped by 0 bases and J by 1 base, with 6 bases between them. Germline CDR1 reads SGHAT; CDR2 reads FQNNGV. This CDR3 reads CASSLDPRNTGELFF. The CDR3 nucleotides are TGTGCCAGCAGCTTAGATCCGCGGAACACCGGGGAGCTGTTTTTT.

The J gene is TRBJ2-2, the V gene TRBV27, with 10 nucleotides matching TRBD2. This CDR3 has 15 residues. V was pared by 4 bases and J by 8 bases, with 7 bases of the junction left unmatched. Looked up from germline, CDR1 is MNHEY and CDR2 is SMNVEV (reference sequence). CDR3 amino acids: CASSYIAGGSGELFF. CDR3 DNA: TGTGCCAGCAGTTATATAGCGGGGGGATCGGGGGAGCTGTTTTTT.

The rearrangement joins TRBV27 to TRBJ2-3; 7 bases align to TRBD2. The CDR3 totals 18 residues. Looked up from germline, CDR1 is MNHEY and CDR2 is SMNVEV (reference sequence). With V trimmed by 3 bases and J by 1 base, 13 bases remained unmatched. The CDR3 sequence: CASSFLLPYRGGTDTQYF. The CDR3 nucleotides read TGTGCCAGCAGTTTCCTTCTACCGTACCGGGGGGGCACAGATACGCAGTATTTT.

V and J are TRBV19 and TRBJ1-5; tentative D call: TRBD1 (5 bases). Germline V lookup: CDR1 LNHDA, CDR2 SQIVND (reference sequence). V was shortened by 3 bases and J by 2 bases, with 14 bases between the two germline ends. The CDR3 has 16 residues. The chain's CDR3 is CASSMGGSWGNQPQHF. The CDR3 nucleotides are TGTGCCAGTAGTATGGGGGGTTCCTGGGGCAATCAGCCCCAGCATTTT.

The J gene is TRBJ1-6, the V gene TRBV10-3, with 7 nucleotides matching TRBD1. With V trimmed by 8 bases and J by 6 bases, 7 bases remained unmatched. CDR1 and CDR2 (germline): ENHRY, SYGVKD. The CDR3 spans 14 residues. The CDR3 loop reads CAIGGQDLNSPLHF. CDR3 sequence (DNA): TGTGCCATCGGCGGACAGGACCTTAATTCACCCCTCCACTTT.

The V and J genes are TRBV5-6 and TRBJ2-5; D is ambiguous. Germline values: CDR1 SGHDT, CDR2 YYEEEE. V was trimmed by 1 base and J by 3 bases, leaving 13 bases between them. The CDR3 consists of 15 residues. CDR3 sequence reads: CASSLSDTPKETQYF. The CDR3 DNA follows: TGTGCCAGCAGCTTGTCCGATACCCCAAAAGAGACCCAGTACTTC.

The CDR3 is CASSVGIGALQGGYGYTF. The CDR3 bases are TGTGCCAGCAGCGTAGGAATTGGGGCACTCCAGGGAGGCTATGGCTACACCTTC. The chain uses TRBV9 and TRBJ1-2, with D possibly matching TRBD1 (5 bases). Between the trimmed V and J ends, which lost 0 bases and 4 bases, there was a span of 22 bases. Germline V lookup: CDR1 SGDLS, CDR2 YYNGEE. This CDR3 comprises 18 residues.